The entry that follows covers one T cell receptor (beta chain) sequence. Trimming shortened V by 5 bases and J by 1 base, and 20 bases separated the two germline ends. The CDR3 is 16 amino acids. Germline V gene lookup returns CDR1 GTSNPN and CDR2 SVGIG (reference sequence). The sample comes from a study of long-term antiretroviral therapy in people with HIV. Survey level was the resolution at which the v3.0 immunoSEQ assay ran. Here immunoSEQ multiplex PCR was the method, and the copy in TCRdb shows in-frame clones only, minus some. The table lists about 27,000 clones, around 80% of them singletons, with 9% to 10% in the top ten.

The TCR comes from a man in his forties with HIV. The sequenced sample was unsorted PBMCs, obtained 3 years after starting antiretroviral therapy. The V call is TRBV30, the J call TRBJ1-1; D is perhaps TRBD1 (5 bases). The CDR3 sequence is CAWFGGEGLGNTEAFF. The CDR3 coding sequence is TGTGCCTGGTTTGGGGGAGAAGGCCTTGGGAACACTGAAGCTTTCTTT.